Detailed here is one T cell receptor (beta chain). Its antigen is unidentified. These data come from a study of Ad26.COV2.S vaccination and SARS-CoV-2 variants. The study's findings and limits: Vaccine and placebo groups showed comparable non-spike TCR breadth.

The assay was immunoSEQ multiplex PCR, and TCRdb's table has in-frame clones only and misses some. The table records about 87,000 clones, around 82% of them present only once. The germline V gene has CDR1 MNHEY and CDR2 SMNVEV (reference sequence). The CDR3 is made up of 16 amino acids. V lost 8 bases, J lost 2 bases, and 10 bases stayed unmatched. This clonotype was obtained from a human donor who had recovered from COVID-19. Sample: peripheral blood, taken after recovery from COVID-19. V usage is TRBV27 and J usage is TRBJ2-2; 8 nucleotides match TRBD1. The CDR3 DNA follows: TGTGCCAGCCAAGTAATGGACAGGGTTAACACCGGGGAGCTGTTTTTT. Its protein product is CASQVMDRVNTGELFF.